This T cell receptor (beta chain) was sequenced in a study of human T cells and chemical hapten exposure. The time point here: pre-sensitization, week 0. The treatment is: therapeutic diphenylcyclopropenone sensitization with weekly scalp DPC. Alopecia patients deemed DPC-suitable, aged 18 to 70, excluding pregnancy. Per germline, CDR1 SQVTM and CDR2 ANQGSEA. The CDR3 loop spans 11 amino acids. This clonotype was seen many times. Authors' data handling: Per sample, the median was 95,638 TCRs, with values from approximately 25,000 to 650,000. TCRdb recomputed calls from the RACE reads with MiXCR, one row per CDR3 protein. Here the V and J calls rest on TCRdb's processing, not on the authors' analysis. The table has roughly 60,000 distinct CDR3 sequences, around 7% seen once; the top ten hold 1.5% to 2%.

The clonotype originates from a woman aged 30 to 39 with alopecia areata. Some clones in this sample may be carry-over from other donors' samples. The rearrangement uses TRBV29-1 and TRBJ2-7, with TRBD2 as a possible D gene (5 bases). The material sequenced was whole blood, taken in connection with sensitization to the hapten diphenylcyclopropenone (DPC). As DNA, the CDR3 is TGCAGTTCCGGGGACTCCTACGAGCAGTACTTC. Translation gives CSSGDSYEQYF.